This T cell receptor (beta chain) comes out of a study of cytomegalovirus exposure and HLA in healthy donors. Study-wide points: It was assumed in the presence/absence analyses that sequencing depth was roughly uniform across donors. Across HLA loci, a later analysis found differing TCR association rates, with DRB1 most and HLA-C fewest. Donor immune exposure was known only as CMV serostatus.

Germline trimming cut 5 bases from V and 6 bases from J; bases unmatched to any gene: 11. CDR3 length: 15 amino acids. CDR1 is SGHTA and CDR2 is FQGTGA in the germline V gene. In the PCR, 60 Vbeta and 13 Jbeta primers were used. Using immunoSEQ multiplex PCR, the repertoire was profiled, and TCRdb retains in-frame clones only, with some absent. The sample contains 160,000 or so clones, 77% of which appear only once. To note about this clone: Its antigen remains unidentified.

The specimen sequenced was PBMCs. This clonotype was sampled from a woman in her twenties or thirties in good health and CMV-seronegative. The V gene is TRBV7-3, the J gene TRBJ2-3, with 7 bases identical to TRBD2. The CDR3 loop reads CASSSKRGGVDTQYF. CDR3 nucleotides: TGTGCCAGCAGCAGCAAGCGGGGTGGGGTGGATACGCAGTATTTT. Full variable domain (rest looked up from reference TRBV7-3 and TRBJ2-3): GAGVSQTPSNKVTEKGKYVELRCDPISGHTALYWYRQSLGQGPEFLIYFQGTGAADDSGLPNDRFFAVRPEGSVSTLKIQRTERGDSAVYLCASSSKRGGVDTQYFGPGTRLTVL.